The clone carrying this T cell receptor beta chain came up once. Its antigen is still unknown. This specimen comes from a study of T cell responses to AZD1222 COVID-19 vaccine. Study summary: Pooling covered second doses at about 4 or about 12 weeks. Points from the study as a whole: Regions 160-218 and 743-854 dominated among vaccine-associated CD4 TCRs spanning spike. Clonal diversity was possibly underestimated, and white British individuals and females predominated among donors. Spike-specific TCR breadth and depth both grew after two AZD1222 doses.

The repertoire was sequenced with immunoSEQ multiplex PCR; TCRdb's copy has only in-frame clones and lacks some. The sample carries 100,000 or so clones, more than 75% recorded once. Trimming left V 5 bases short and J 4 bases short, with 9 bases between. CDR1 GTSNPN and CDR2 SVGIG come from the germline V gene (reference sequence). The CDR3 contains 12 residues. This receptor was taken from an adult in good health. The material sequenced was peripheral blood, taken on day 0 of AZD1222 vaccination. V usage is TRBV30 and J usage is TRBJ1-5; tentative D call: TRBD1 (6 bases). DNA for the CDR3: TGTGCCTGGCGGGGGGCGAATCAGCCCCAGCATTTT. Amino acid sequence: CAWRGANQPQHF.